The T cell receptor beta chain under discussion was sequenced for a study of tumor-infiltrating lymphocytes in primary liver carcinoma. Study background: The patients included men and women who were aged 30 to 69 years. General study findings and limits: Among the pair types, tumor region pairs showed more overlap than tumor-adjacent and tumor-blood pairs. Samples, which were bulk and unsorted, did not allow CD4+ and CD8+ repertoires to be compared.

On this clonotype: Its antigen is as yet unknown. Given a much more abundant clone one base away, this may be a read error.

A primer matching the constant region was used to make TCR beta cDNA from 500 ng of total RNA. Construction of TCR beta libraries relied on three successive nested multiplex PCR rounds employing slightly modified ARM-PCR. TRBV1-TRBV30 forward primers paired with a C-beta reverse primer were used in the first two PCR rounds, which ran approximately 10 cycles each. One entry per CDR3 protein, called by TCRdb with MiXCR from the multiplex PCR reads. Of 300,000 to 350,000 distinct CDR3 sequences in the sample, 65% were seen once. Germline CDR1 reads SGHDT; CDR2 reads YYEEEE. The CDR3 has 14 residues. V dropped 3 bases and J dropped 7 bases, with 16 bases sitting between them. The source of the blood RNA was unsorted whole blood, and germline DNA was extracted as well.

The V and J genes are TRBV5-6 and TRBJ2-5, with a possible D match to TRBD2 (5 bases). The clonotype originates from a man aged 35-49 years with primary liver carcinoma and hepatitis B virus infection. The specimen was peripheral blood. In nucleotides, the CDR3 is TGTGCCAGCAGCTGGACTCAGGATTGGTTGACCCAGTACTTC. Translation: CASSWTQDWLTQYF.